The rows below give T cell receptor beta chains drawn from one sample of a study of cytomegalovirus exposure and HLA in healthy donors. TCRdb's table, derived via immunoSEQ multiplex PCR, lists solely in-frame clones and lacks some. The repertoire holds some 140,000 clones, with 75% to 90% as singletons. The sample was PBMCs. These receptors all stem from a man in his forties in good health and CMV-seronegative. Both conserved end residues are part of each CDR3. Fields, in order: J gene, clone size, V gene, CDR3 protein. Some rows have no size entry. The others give once, few or many, or a class for an expanded clone.

TRBJ2-5 | NA | TRBV7-8 | CASSPHRAVQETQYF
TRBJ2-7 | NA | TRBV15 | CATSFLTGGYEQYF
TRBJ2-7 | NA | TRBV4-2 | CASSSGLESISYEQYF
TRBJ1-4 | NA | TRBV19 | CASSIPRQATNEKLFF
TRBJ2-4 | NA | TRBV19 | CASSMSLAGALLAKNIQYF
TRBJ2-3 | NA | TRBV9 | CASSVGGGITDTQYF
NA | NA | TRBV23-1 | CASSQSGGGGVTSGRIYEQYF
TRBJ1-2 | NA | TRBV19 | CASRGPSDHGDYGYTF
TRBJ1-5 | NA | TRBV4-2 | CASSQGESNQPQHF
TRBJ1-3 | NA | TRBV18 | CASSPTSSGNTIYF
TRBJ1-2 | NA | TRBV7-2 | CASSFSLGQTGGYTF
TRBJ1-1 | NA | TRBV28 | CASSKDKNTEAFF
TRBJ1-1 | NA | TRBV4-1 | CASRANTEAFF
TRBJ2-7 | NA | TRBV7-8 | CASSLAGTGYEQYF
TRBJ1-1 | NA | TRBV2 | CASSRDRGCEAFF
TRBJ2-4 | NA | TRBV7-9 | CASSRLDSGQGLAKNIQYF
TRBJ2-2 | NA | TRBV19 | CASSISGGGDTGELFF
TRBJ1-1 | NA | TRBV28 | CASRTGIQNTEAFF
TRBJ1-2 | NA | TRBV18 | CASSPGQGIPSRSYGYTF
NA | NA | TRBV19 | CASSSGPYEQYF
TRBJ1-1 | few | TRBV6-1 | CASYLNTEAFF
TRBJ1-2 | NA | TRBV7-2 | CASSPPSYYGYTF
TRBJ2-7 | NA | TRBV29-1 | CSVEDGDRGVYEQYF
TRBJ1-1 | NA | TRBV12-5 | CASGNNQGEPVTEAFF
TRBJ1-2 | NA | TRBV9 | CASSLQTGGVGYTF
TRBJ2-7 | NA | TRBV7-9 | CASSYGTYEQYF
TRBJ2-3 | NA | TRBV28 | CASSGAYGGSTDTQYF
TRBJ2-2 | NA | TRBV5-1 | CASSLAVNTGELFF
TRBJ2-3 | few | TRBV5-4 | CASRQDRASDTQYF
TRBJ2-5 | NA | TRBV1 | CTSSRLAAQETQYF
TRBJ2-3 | NA | TRBV5-6 | CASSLVRNGDTQYF
TRBJ2-1 | NA | TRBV5-1 | CASSLSGFSPQAEQFF
TRBJ2-2 | NA | TRBV2 | CASRDGLAGFTGELFF
TRBJ2-2 | once | TRBV19 | CASIDGQGAVGELFF
TRBJ2-7 | NA | TRBV6-1 | CATSGTGAYEQYF
TRBJ2-3 | few | TRBV18 | CASSAASGGIDTQYF
TRBJ2-7 | NA | TRBV7-9 | CSSSPDRGNSEQYF
TRBJ2-3 | NA | TRBV7-6 | CASSPSGVSTDTQYF
TRBJ1-5 | NA | TRBV28 | CASRDRRGNQPQHF
TRBJ1-3 | few | TRBV5-1 | CASSLSPGAGNTIYF
TRBJ2-7 | NA | TRBV21-1 | CASSRPRDKSSYEQYF